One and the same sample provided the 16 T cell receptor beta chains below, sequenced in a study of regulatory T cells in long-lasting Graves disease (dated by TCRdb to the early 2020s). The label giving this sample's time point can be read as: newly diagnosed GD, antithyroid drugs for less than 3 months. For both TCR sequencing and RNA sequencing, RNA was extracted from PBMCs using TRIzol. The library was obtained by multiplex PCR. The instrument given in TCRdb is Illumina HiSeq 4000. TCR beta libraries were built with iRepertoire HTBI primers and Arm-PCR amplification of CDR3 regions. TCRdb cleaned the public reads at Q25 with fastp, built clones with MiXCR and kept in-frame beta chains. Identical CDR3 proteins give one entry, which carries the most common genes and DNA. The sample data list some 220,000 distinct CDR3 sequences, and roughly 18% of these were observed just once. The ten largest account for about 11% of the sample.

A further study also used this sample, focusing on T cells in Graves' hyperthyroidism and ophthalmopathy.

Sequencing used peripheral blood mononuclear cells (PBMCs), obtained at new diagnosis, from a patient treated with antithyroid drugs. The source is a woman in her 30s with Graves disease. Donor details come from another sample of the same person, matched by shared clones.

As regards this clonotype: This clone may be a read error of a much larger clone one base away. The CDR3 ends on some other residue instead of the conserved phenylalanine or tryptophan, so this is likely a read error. CDR3 residues: CASSRLAGNEQFC. CDR3 sequence (DNA): TGCGCCAGCAGCCGACTAGCAGGGAATGAGCAGTTCTGC. The gene calls are TRBV5-1 and TRBJ2-1; TRBD2 agrees at 7 bases. CDR1 and CDR2 from the germline V gene are SGHRS and YFSETQ. The CDR3 consists of 13 residues. J gave up 7 bases and V 4 bases, and 5 bases lay outside the gene matches.

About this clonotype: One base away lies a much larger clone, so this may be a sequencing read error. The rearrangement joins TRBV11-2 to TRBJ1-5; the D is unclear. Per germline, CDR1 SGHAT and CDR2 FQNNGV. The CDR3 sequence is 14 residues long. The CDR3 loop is CAGSRDNSNQPQHF. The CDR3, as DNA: TGTGCCGGCAGTCGGGATAATAGCAATCAGCCCCAGCATTTT.

The CDR3 nucleotides are TGTGCCAGCAGCTGGATACAGGGTAACTATGGCTACACCTTC. Its translation: CASSWIQGNYGYTF. This chain uses TRBV5-4 with TRBJ1-2; a weak D match, TRBD1 (6 bases). This CDR3 is built from 14 residues. Trimming took 3 bases from V and 1 from J, leaving 10 bases between them. Germline CDR1 SGHNT, CDR2 YYREEE (reference sequence).

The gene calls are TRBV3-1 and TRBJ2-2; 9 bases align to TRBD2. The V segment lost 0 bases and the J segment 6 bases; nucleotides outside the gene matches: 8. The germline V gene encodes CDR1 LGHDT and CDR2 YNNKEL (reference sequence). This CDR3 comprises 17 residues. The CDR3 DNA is TGTGCCAGCAGCCAAGATAGGGGTAGCGGGGGACCCGGGGAGCTGTTTTTT. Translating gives CASSQDRGSGGPGELFF.

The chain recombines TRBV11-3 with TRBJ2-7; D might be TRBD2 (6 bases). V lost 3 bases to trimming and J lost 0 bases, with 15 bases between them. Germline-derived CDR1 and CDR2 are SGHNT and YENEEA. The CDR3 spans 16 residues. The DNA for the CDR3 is TGTGCCAGCAGCTTTGGGGGAGGCGGGTACTCCTACGAGCAGTACTTC. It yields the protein CASSFGGGGYSYEQYF.

The CDR3 nucleotides read TGCAGTGGATGGGGTTATAGCGGCCCAGGAGAGACCCAGTACTTC. As protein: CSGWGYSGPGETQYF. The rearrangement links TRBV20-1 to TRBJ2-3; maybe TRBD2 (6 bases). The J call may be mistaken, given a closer DNA end match to TRBJ2-5. The CDR3 is made up of 15 amino acids. Germline V lookup: CDR1 DFQATT, CDR2 SNEGSKA (reference sequence).

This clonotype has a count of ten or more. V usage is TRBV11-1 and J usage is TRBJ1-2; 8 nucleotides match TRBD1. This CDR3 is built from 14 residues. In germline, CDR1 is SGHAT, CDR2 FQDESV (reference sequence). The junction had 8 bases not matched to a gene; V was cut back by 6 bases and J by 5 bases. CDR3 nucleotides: TGTGCCAGCAGTCTGCAGGGGGCAAAATATGGCTACACCTTC. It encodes CASSLQGAKYGYTF.

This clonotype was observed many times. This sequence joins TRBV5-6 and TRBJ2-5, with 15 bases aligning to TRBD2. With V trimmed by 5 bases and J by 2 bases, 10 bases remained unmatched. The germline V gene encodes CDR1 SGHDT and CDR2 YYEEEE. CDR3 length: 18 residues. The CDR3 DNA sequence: TGTGCCAGCAGGGGTCGGGGACTAGCGGGAGGCGCGCAAGAGACCCAGTACTTC. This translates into CASRGRGLAGGAQETQYF.

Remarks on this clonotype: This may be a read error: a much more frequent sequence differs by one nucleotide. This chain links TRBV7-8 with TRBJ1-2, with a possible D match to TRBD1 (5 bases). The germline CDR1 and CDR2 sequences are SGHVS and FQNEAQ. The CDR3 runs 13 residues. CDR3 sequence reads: CAGSSSTEDGYTF. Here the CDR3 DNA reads TGTGCCGGCAGCTCTTCGACAGAGGATGGCTACACCTTC.

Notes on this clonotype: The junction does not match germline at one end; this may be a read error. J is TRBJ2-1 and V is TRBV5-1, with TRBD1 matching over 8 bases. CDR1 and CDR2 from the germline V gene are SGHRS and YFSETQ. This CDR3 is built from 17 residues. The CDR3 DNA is TGCGCCGGCAGCCGTTTGACAGGGGCCCTCTCCTACAATGAGCAGTTCTTC. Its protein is CAGSRLTGALSYNEQFF.

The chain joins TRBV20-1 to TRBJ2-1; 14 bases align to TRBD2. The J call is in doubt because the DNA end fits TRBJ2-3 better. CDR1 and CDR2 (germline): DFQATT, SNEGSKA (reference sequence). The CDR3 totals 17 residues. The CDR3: CSAPAGTSGRGTDTQYF. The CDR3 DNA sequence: TGCAGTGCGCCGGCCGGGACTAGCGGGAGAGGGACAGATACGCAGTATTTT.

CDR3 amino acids: CASSHDYNEQFF. The CDR3 DNA reads as TGCGCCAGCAGCCACGACTACAATGAGCAGTTCTTC. The rearrangement links TRBV4-1 to TRBJ2-1; no definite D call. The CDR3 has 12 amino acids. Trimming pared 3 bases from V and 3 bases from J, leaving 3 bases between. Germline V CDR1 and CDR2: MGHRA, YSYEKL.

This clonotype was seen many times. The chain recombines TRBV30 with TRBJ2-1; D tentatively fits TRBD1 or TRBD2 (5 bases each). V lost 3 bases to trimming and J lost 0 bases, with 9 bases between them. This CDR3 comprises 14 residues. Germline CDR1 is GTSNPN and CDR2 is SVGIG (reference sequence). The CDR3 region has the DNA TGTGCCTGGAGCACAGGAGGCTCCTACAATGAGCAGTTCTTC. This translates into CAWSTGGSYNEQFF. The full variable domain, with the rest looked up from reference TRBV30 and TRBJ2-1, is SQTIHQWPATLVQPVGSPLSLECTVEGTSNPNLYWYRQAAGRGLQLLFYSVGIGQISSEVPQNLSASRPQDRQFILSSKKLLLSDSGFYLCAWSTGGSYNEQFFGPGTRLTVL.

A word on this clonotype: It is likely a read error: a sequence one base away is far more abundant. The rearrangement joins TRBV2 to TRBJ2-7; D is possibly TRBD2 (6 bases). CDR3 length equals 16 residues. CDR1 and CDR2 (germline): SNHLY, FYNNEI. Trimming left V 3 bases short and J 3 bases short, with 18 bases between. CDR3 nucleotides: TGTGCCAGCAGTGAGTCGGAGGCTAGCGCCTACTACGAGCAGTACTTC. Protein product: CASSESEASAYYEQYF.

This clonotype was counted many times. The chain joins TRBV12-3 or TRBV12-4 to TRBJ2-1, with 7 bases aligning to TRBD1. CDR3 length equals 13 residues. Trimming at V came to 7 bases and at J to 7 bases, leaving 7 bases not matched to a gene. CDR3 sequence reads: CASTLQGQNEQFF. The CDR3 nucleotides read TGTGCCAGCACCCTCCAGGGACAGAATGAGCAGTTCTTC.

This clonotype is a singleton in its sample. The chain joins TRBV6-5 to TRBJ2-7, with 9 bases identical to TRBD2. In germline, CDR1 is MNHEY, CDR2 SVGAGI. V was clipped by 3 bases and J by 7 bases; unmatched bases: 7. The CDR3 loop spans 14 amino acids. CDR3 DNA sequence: TGTGCCAGCAGTTATGCGGGAGGGACGTCGGAGCAGTACTTC. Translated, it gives CASSYAGGTSEQYF.